One sample yielded the 27 T cell receptor beta chains listed below, sequenced in a study of blood T cell repertoires in COVID-19. TCRdb keeps only in-frame clones here, not all; method: immunoSEQ multiplex PCR. Of under 450,000 clones in the sample, over 75% are singletons; the top ten hold approximately 1.5%. Sequenced input: peripheral blood. These receptors all come from a woman aged 35 to 49 with COVID-19, enrolled during active disease.

The chain carries TRBV5-6 and TRBJ2-5, with D possibly TRBD2 on 5 matching bases. V lost 3 bases and J lost 3, with 6 bases in between. Looked up from germline, CDR1 is SGHDT and CDR2 is YYEEEE. The length of the CDR3 is 12 residues. CDR3: CASSWGEETQYF. CDR3 sequence (DNA): TGTGCCAGCAGCTGGGGAGAAGAGACCCAGTACTTC.

As regards this clone: A junction boundary mismatches the germline segment, possibly from a read error. The chain employs TRBV7-2 and TRBJ2-2, with D perhaps matching TRBD2 (6 bases). This CDR3 is 13 amino acids long. Germline V gives CDR1 SGHTA, CDR2 FQGNSA. CDR3 region: CASSRENAGELFF. CDR3 in DNA: TGTGCCAGCAGCCGGGAGAACGCCGGGGAGCTGTTTTTT.

This clone is a singleton in its sample. This chain links TRBV7-9 with TRBJ1-2; D possibly corresponds to TRBD1 (5 bases). V was trimmed by 5 bases and J by 8 bases, leaving 9 bases between them. The CDR3 covers 11 residues. CDR1 and CDR2 from the germline V gene are SEHNR and FQNEAQ (reference sequence). The CDR3 sequence is CASSPPGGYTF. As DNA, the CDR3 is TGTGCCAGCAGCCCCCCAGGGGGCTACACCTTC.

The gene calls are TRBV7-9 and TRBJ1-6, with a tentative D call TRBD1 (6 bases). V was cut by 1 base and J by 9 bases, with 13 bases left in between. The germline V gene has CDR1 SEHNR and CDR2 FQNEAQ (reference sequence). This CDR3 region has 15 residues. In DNA, the CDR3 is TGTGCCAGCAGCTTAGAAGCAGGGGATAGTTCACCCCTCCACTTT. This gives the protein CASSLEAGDSSPLHF.

The chain links TRBV9 to TRBJ2-7; TRBD2 matches 12 bases. Germline V gene lookup returns CDR1 SGDLS and CDR2 YYNGEE. With V trimmed by 5 bases and J by 3 bases, 9 bases remained unmatched. The CDR3 extends over 16 amino acids. The chain's CDR3 is CASSPTSGGTYYEQYF. CDR3 coding DNA: TGTGCCAGCAGTCCGACTAGCGGGGGAACTTACTACGAGCAGTACTTC. The full variable domain, in which reference TRBV9 and TRBJ2-7 provide the parts outside the CDR3, is DSGVTQTPKHLITATGQRVTLRCSPRSGDLSVYWYQQSLDQGLQFLIQYYNGEERAKGNILERFSAQQFPDLHSELNLSSLELGDSALYFCASSPTSGGTYYEQYFGPGTRLTVT.

This chain links TRBV4-1 with TRBJ2-7; TRBD2 matches at 11 bases. From germline, CDR1 is MGHRA and CDR2 YSYEKL. The length of the CDR3 is 15 residues. The trim removed 3 bases at V and 2 bases at J, leaving 3 bases unmatched. DNA for the CDR3: TGCGCCAGCAGCCAGGAGGGACTAGCGGCCTACGAGCAGTACTTC. Protein product: CASSQEGLAAYEQYF.

This sequence joins TRBV7-2 and TRBJ1-1, with D unclear. Germline V gene data show CDR1 as SGHTA and CDR2 as FQGNSA. The CDR3 contains 15 residues. Trimming stripped 4 bases from V and 3 bases from J, with 15 bases between. The DNA for the CDR3 is TGTGCCAGCAGCTCAAGCCGGGGTTCCCACACTGAAGCTTTCTTT. Protein: CASSSSRGSHTEAFF.

The CDR3 DNA reads as TGTGCCAGCCGACTAGCGGGAGGGCCCGACACCGGGGAGCTGTTTTTT. Translation gives CASRLAGGPDTGELFF. The gene calls are TRBV7-6 and TRBJ2-2; 14 nucleotides agree with TRBD2. V dropped 8 bases and J dropped 3; count of bases not matched to a gene: 5. This CDR3 is built from 16 residues. CDR1 and CDR2 from the germline V gene are SGHVS and FNYEAQ.

J is TRBJ1-3 and V is TRBV19; D remains ambiguous. This CDR3 has 12 residues. Between the trimmed V and J ends, which lost 6 bases and 0 bases, there was a span of 3 bases. CDR1 and CDR2 (germline): LNHDA, SQIVND (reference sequence). The CDR3 spells CASSVSGNTIYF. DNA for the CDR3: TGTGCCAGTAGCGTCTCTGGAAACACCATATATTTT.

This chain joins TRBV27 and TRBJ1-6; 7 bases line up with TRBD1. The V gene end was trimmed by 7 bases and the J gene end by 7 bases; junction bases not matched to a gene: 7. Germline assignment: CDR1 MNHEY and CDR2 SMNVEV (reference sequence). This CDR3 spans 14 amino acids. The CDR3 spells CASTPTGPNSPLHF. The DNA for the CDR3 is TGTGCCAGCACCCCGACAGGGCCCAATTCACCCCTCCACTTT.

J is TRBJ1-2 and V is TRBV7-2, with D perhaps TRBD1 (5 bases). The CDR3 is 13 residues long. The germline CDR1 and CDR2 sequences are SGHTA and FQGNSA. V shed 8 bases and J shed 5 bases, with 15 bases lying between them. The CDR3 DNA reads TGTGCCAGCGGACCGGGGGTAGGGTATGGCTACACCTTC. Amino acids: CASGPGVGYGYTF.

The chain joins TRBV2 to TRBJ1-5; D unresolved. Germline V gene sequence: CDR1 SNHLY, CDR2 FYNNEI. The germline V and J ends were trimmed by 5 bases and 5 bases, with 13 bases remaining between them. The CDR3 length is 14 residues. DNA for the CDR3: TGTGCCAGCAGTCAAAGTCAGTCAGATCAGCCCCAGCATTTT. Its translation is CASSQSQSDQPQHF. The full variable domain, in which reference TRBV2 and TRBJ1-5 provide the parts outside the CDR3, is EPEVTQTPSHQVTQMGQEVILRCVPISNHLYFYWYRQILGQKVEFLVSFYNNEISEKSEIFDDQFSVERPDGSNFTLKIRSTKLEDSAMYFCASSQSQSDQPQHFGDGTRLSIL.

The chain is built from TRBV7-2 and TRBJ1-2, with 7 bases matching TRBD1. The CDR3 consists of 14 residues. Germline CDR1 and CDR2: SGHTA and FQGNSA. The V gene end was trimmed by 4 bases and the J gene end by 6 bases; junction bases not matched to a gene: 8. The CDR3, as DNA: TGTGCCAGCAGCTCCCGACCGACAGGGAATGGCTACACCTTC. Translated, it gives CASSSRPTGNGYTF.

This chain connects TRBV5-4 to TRBJ2-7; 11 bases match TRBD1. The CDR3 spans 14 residues. V was clipped by 4 bases and J by 7 bases; unmatched bases: 7. Germline CDR1 SGHNT, CDR2 YYREEE (reference sequence). The CDR3 DNA reads as TGTGCCAGCAGCCCCTGGACAGGGGGCGGGGAGCAGTACTTC. Amino acid sequence: CASSPWTGGGEQYF.

About this clone: This sample includes further DNA sequences coding for the same CDR3. For the CDR3, the DNA is TGTGCCAGCAGCCGGGGACAGATCTATGGCTACACCTTC. Its translation: CASSRGQIYGYTF. The chain links TRBV27 to TRBJ1-2, with 7 bases fitting TRBD1. This CDR3 contains 13 residues. The junction had 5 bases not matched to a gene; V was cut back by 6 bases and J by 4 bases. The germline V gene encodes CDR1 MNHEY and CDR2 SMNVEV (reference sequence).

This chain joins TRBV11-2 and TRBJ1-1; tentative D call: TRBD1 (5 bases). The CDR3 is made up of 16 amino acids. Trimming cost V 5 bases and J 0 bases, with 16 bases left between them. Germline loops: CDR1 SGHAT, CDR2 FQNNGV. DNA for the CDR3: TGTGCCAGCAGCCCTCGATGGGGGGGAATGAACACTGAAGCTTTCTTT. This translates into CASSPRWGGMNTEAFF.

The V call is TRBV4-3, the J call TRBJ2-7; D not certain. From germline, CDR1 is LGHNA and CDR2 YSLEER. V gave up 3 bases and J gave up 6 bases, with 21 bases separating them. There are 16 residues in the CDR3. The DNA for the CDR3 is TGCGCCAGCAGCCAGTACCCAGTGGGTGAGGATTTCGAGCAGTACTTC. Protein product: CASSQYPVGEDFEQYF.

The chain uses TRBV27 and TRBJ1-4, with TRBD1 matching 7 bases. Germline CDR1 reads MNHEY; CDR2 reads SMNVEV (reference sequence). V shed 3 bases, J shed 0 bases, and the junction held 7 bases outside the gene matches. This CDR3 comprises 17 residues. The CDR3 spells CASSFFRQGPTNEKLFF. The CDR3 DNA is TGTGCCAGCAGTTTTTTCCGACAGGGCCCAACTAATGAAAAACTGTTTTTT.

The J gene is TRBJ2-5, the V gene TRBV28; D might be TRBD2 (7 bases). Germline CDR1 MDHEN, CDR2 SYDVKM. V lost 2 bases and J 4 bases, leaving 11 bases between the germline ends. The CDR3 is 14 amino acids. The CDR3 region has the DNA TGTGCCAGCAGTTTAGGGGGGGGCGGAGAGACCCAGTACTTC. This sequence encodes CASSLGGGGETQYF.

This rearrangement joins TRBV4-1 to TRBJ1-1; TRBD1 matches at 9 bases. Germline V gives CDR1 MGHRA, CDR2 YSYEKL. V was clipped by 6 bases and J by 5 bases; unmatched bases: 10. The CDR3 length is 15 residues. CDR3 in DNA: TGCGCCAGCAGGCTCACAGGGGGCGCGGAGACTGAAGCTTTCTTT. This gives the protein CASRLTGGAETEAFF.

The chain recombines TRBV7-9 with TRBJ2-3, with D tentatively TRBD1 (5 bases). Per the germline V gene, CDR1 is SEHNR and CDR2 is FQNEAQ (reference sequence). This CDR3 is 14 amino acids long. V was pared by 9 bases and J by 0 bases, with 13 bases between. CDR3 nucleotides: TGTGCCAGTCAGGGCTCCCTGAGCACAGATACGCAGTATTTT. Amino acids: CASQGSLSTDTQYF.

The V gene is TRBV2, the J gene TRBJ1-1, with D possibly matching TRBD1 (5 bases). V was trimmed by 6 bases and J by 1 base, leaving 9 bases between them. Germline V gene data show CDR1 as SNHLY and CDR2 as FYNNEI. The CDR3 length is 13 residues. The CDR3 loop is CASRPDRNTEAFF. As DNA, the CDR3 is TGTGCCAGCAGGCCAGACAGGAACACTGAAGCTTTCTTT.

This chain links TRBV11-3 with TRBJ2-1; possibly TRBD2 for D (6 bases). Germline V gene data show CDR1 as SGHNT and CDR2 as YENEEA. V dropped 2 bases and J dropped 7 bases, with 15 bases sitting between them. The CDR3 is 15 amino acids. The CDR3 nucleotides read TGTGCCAGCAGCTTAAGGGACTCGGGAAATAATGAGCAGTTCTTC. Protein product: CASSLRDSGNNEQFF.

The CDR3 nucleotides read TGTGCCAGCAGTGCACCCGGGACAGAAGCTTTCTTT. It codes for CASSAPGTEAFF. The genes are TRBV27 and TRBJ1-1, with D maybe TRBD1 (6 bases). The length of the CDR3 is 12 residues. Germline V gene sequence: CDR1 MNHEY, CDR2 SMNVEV (reference sequence). With 5 bases removed from V and 8 bases from J, the gap between germline ends came to 12 bases.

This chain connects TRBV18 to TRBJ2-7; 7 nucleotides match TRBD1. Germline CDR1 KGHSH, CDR2 LQKENI. The CDR3 runs to 14 residues. With 5 bases clipped from V and 2 bases from J, the junction kept 6 bases outside the gene matches. The CDR3 DNA reads as TGTGCCAGCTCAACTGGGACAGCCCCCTACGAGCAGTACTTC. It specifies CASSTGTAPYEQYF.

The genes are TRBV7-9 and TRBJ1-6; D unresolved. The CDR3 runs to 14 residues. The V end was cut by 5 bases, the J end by 10 bases, with 15 bases between. Germline loops: CDR1 SEHNR, CDR2 FQNEAQ (reference sequence). The CDR3 DNA follows: TGTGCCAGCAGCCCGGGATCAGGCAAGTCACCCCTCCACTTT. It yields the protein CASSPGSGKSPLHF.

The chain uses TRBV29-1 and TRBJ1-3, with a tentative D call TRBD1 (5 bases). V was clipped by 3 bases and J by 0 bases, with 21 bases between them. Germline lookup yields CDR1 SQVTM and CDR2 ANQGSEA. This CDR3 has 18 residues. In nucleotides, the CDR3 is TGCAGCGTTGACTTGGAGGGGCGGACCCGTAGCTCTGGAAACACCATATATTTT. Translated, it gives CSVDLEGRTRSSGNTIYF.